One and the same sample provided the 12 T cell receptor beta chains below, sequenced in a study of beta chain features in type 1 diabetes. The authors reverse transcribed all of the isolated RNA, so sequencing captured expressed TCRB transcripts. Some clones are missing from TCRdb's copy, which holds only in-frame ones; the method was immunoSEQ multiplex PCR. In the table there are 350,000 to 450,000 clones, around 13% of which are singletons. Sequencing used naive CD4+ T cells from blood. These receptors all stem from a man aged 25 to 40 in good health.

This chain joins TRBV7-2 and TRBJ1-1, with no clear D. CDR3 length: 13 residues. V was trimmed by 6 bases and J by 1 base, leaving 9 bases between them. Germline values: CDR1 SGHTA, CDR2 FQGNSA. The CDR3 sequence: CASRDPGNTEAFF. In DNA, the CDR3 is TGTGCCAGCAGAGATCCAGGGAACACTGAAGCTTTCTTT.

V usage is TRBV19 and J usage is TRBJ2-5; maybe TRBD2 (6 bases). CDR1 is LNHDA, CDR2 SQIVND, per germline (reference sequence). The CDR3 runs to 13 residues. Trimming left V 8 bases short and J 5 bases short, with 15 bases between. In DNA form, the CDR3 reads TGTGCCAGTGGAAAGGGACTTGAGGAGACCCAGTACTTC. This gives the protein CASGKGLEETQYF.

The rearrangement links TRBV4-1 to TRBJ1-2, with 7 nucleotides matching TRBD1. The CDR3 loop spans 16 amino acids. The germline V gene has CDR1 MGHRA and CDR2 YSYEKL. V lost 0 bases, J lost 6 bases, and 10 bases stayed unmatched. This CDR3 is CASSQDRTGMGHGYTF. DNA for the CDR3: TGCGCCAGCAGCCAAGACCGGACAGGAATGGGGCATGGCTACACCTTC.

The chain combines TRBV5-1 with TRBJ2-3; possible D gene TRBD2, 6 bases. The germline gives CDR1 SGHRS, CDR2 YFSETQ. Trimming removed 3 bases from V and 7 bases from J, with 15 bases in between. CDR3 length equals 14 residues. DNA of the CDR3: TGCGCCAGCAGCTCGGCCGGGACTCACAATACGCAGTATTTT. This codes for CASSSAGTHNTQYF.

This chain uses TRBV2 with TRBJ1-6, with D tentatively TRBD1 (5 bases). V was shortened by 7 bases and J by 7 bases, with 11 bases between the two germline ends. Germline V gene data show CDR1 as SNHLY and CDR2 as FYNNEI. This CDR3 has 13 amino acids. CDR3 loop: CASTQGVNSPLHF. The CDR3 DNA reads TGTGCCAGCACGCAGGGAGTAAATTCACCCCTCCACTTT.

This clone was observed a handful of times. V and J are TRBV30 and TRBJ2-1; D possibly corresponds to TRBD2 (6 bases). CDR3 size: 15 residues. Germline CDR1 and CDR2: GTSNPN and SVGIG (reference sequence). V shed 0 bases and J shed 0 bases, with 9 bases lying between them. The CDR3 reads CAWSVFGSSYNEQFF. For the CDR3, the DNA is TGTGCCTGGAGTGTATTCGGGAGCTCCTACAATGAGCAGTTCTTC.

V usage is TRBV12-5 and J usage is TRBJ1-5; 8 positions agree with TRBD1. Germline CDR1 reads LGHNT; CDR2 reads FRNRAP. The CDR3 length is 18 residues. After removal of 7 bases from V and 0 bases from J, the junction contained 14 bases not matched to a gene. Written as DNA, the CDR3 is TGTGCTAGTGTCCCATGGACAGGGAGTAGGTATAGCAATCAGCCCCAGCATTTT. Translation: CASVPWTGSRYSNQPQHF.

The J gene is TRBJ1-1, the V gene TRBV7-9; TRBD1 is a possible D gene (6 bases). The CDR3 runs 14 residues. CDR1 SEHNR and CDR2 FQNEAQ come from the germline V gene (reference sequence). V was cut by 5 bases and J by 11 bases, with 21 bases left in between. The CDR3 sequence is CASSPQGYRRAAFF. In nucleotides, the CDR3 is TGTGCCAGCAGCCCACAGGGTTATAGGCGAGCGGCTTTCTTT.

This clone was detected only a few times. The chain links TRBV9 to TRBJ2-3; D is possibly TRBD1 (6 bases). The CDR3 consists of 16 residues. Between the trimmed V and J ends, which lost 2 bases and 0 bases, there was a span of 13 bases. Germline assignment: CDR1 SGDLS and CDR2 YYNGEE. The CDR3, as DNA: TGTGCCAGCAGCGTCGGGACAACCTCTAGCACAGATACGCAGTATTTT. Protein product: CASSVGTTSSTDTQYF. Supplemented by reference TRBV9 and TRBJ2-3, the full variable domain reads DSGVTQTPKHLITATGQRVTLRCSPRSGDLSVYWYQQSLDQGLQFLIQYYNGEERAKGNILERFSAQQFPDLHSELNLSSLELGDSALYFCASSVGTTSSTDTQYFGPGTRLTVL.

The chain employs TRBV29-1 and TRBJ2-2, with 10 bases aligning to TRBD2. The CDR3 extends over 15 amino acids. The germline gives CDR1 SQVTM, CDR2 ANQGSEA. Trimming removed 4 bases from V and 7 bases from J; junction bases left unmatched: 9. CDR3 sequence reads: CSVAGFGTSVGELFF. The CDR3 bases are TGCAGCGTTGCGGGGTTCGGGACTAGCGTCGGGGAGCTGTTTTTT.

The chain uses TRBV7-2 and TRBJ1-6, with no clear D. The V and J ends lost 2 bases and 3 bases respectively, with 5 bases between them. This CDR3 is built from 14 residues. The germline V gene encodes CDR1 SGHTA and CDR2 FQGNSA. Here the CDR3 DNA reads TGTGCCAGCAGCTTAAAGAACTATAATTCACCCCTCCACTTT. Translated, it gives CASSLKNYNSPLHF.

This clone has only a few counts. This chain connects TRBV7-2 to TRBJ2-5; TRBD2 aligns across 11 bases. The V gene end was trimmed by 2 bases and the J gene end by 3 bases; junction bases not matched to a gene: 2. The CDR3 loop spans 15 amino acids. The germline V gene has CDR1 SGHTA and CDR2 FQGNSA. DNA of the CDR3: TGTGCCAGCAGCTTAAGACTAGCGGGAAAAGAGACCCAGTACTTC. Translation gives CASSLRLAGKETQYF.